These 19 T cell receptor beta chains came from one sample sequenced in a study of T cell changes during pregnancy in multiple sclerosis. The protocol was immunoSEQ multiplex PCR, while the TCRdb copy is restricted to in-frame clones and leaves out a portion. The repertoire holds roughly 100,000 clones, with roughly 93% as singletons. The sequencing used peripheral blood, collected after pregnancy. The source of these receptors is a female donor with multiple sclerosis, enrolled in a pregnancy study.

The rearrangement joins TRBV11-2 to TRBJ1-4; TRBD1 might be the D (5 bases). This CDR3 has 14 residues. Germline V CDR1 and CDR2: SGHAT, FQNNGV. V lost 1 base, J lost 11 bases, and 14 bases lay in between. Written as DNA, the CDR3 is TGTGCCAGCAGCTTAGGGACTTTTGGGGGGAAACTGTTTTTT. This encodes CASSLGTFGGKLFF.

The chain has TRBV6-5 and TRBJ1-2; D not certain. The germline CDR1 and CDR2 sequences are MNHEY and SVGAGI. V gave up 5 bases and J gave up 2 bases, with 9 bases separating them. There are 13 residues in the CDR3. The CDR3 sequence is CASSLRSNYGYTF. CDR3 bases: TGTGCCAGCAGTCTGAGGTCCAACTATGGCTACACCTTC.

There are a few counts of this clone. This chain connects TRBV4-3 to TRBJ1-5; D is unclear. This CDR3 comprises 15 residues. The V gene lost 0 bases and the J gene lost 10 bases, with 16 bases spanning the gap. The germline gives CDR1 LGHNA, CDR2 YSLEER. DNA of the CDR3: TGCGCCAGCAGCCAAGAGAGTGCAGGTGTGAGTCCCCAGCATTTT. It is translated as CASSQESAGVSPQHF.

The chain employs TRBV19 and TRBJ2-7, with 12 positions matching TRBD1. The CDR3 sequence is 14 residues long. CDR1 is LNHDA, CDR2 SQIVND, per germline (reference sequence). V was pared by 10 bases and J by 7 bases, with 11 bases of the junction left unmatched. CDR3 DNA sequence: TGTGCCACTGCAGTGGGACAGGGGGCGGGAGAGCAGTACTTC. Its protein is CATAVGQGAGEQYF.

This clone showed up just once. The V and J genes are TRBV7-8 and TRBJ1-2, with D possibly being TRBD1 (5 bases). This CDR3 has 15 residues. CDR1 and CDR2 from the germline V gene are SGHVS and FQNEAQ. Trimming took 0 bases from V and 1 from J, leaving 9 bases between them. DNA of the CDR3: TGTGCCAGCAGCTTAGCGGGACTGATTAACTATGGCTACACCTTC. Protein: CASSLAGLINYGYTF.

This chain uses TRBV6-5 with TRBJ2-7, with D possibly matching TRBD1 (5 bases). CDR1 is MNHEY and CDR2 is SVGAGI in the germline V gene. Trimming removed 6 bases from V and 3 bases from J, with 12 bases in between. The length of the CDR3 is 13 residues. CDR3 sequence reads: CASRPDRNYEQYF. Here the CDR3 DNA reads TGTGCCAGCAGACCTGACAGAAACTACGAGCAGTACTTC.

This sequence joins TRBV2 and TRBJ2-3; TRBD2 matches 10 bases. V shed 3 bases, J shed 8 bases, and the junction held 8 bases outside the gene matches. This CDR3 region has 15 residues. Germline V CDR1 and CDR2: SNHLY, FYNNEI. The CDR3 reads CASSEGSGGARTQYF. The CDR3 DNA sequence: TGTGCCAGCAGTGAGGGCAGCGGGGGGGCGCGTACGCAGTATTTT.

The genes are TRBV19 and TRBJ2-1, with 7 bases fitting TRBD1. The CDR3 has 15 amino acids. Germline V gene lookup returns CDR1 LNHDA and CDR2 SQIVND (reference sequence). With V trimmed by 5 bases and J by 0 bases, 4 bases remained unmatched. Written as DNA, the CDR3 is TGTGCCAGTAGTTACAGGGGCAGCTCCTACAATGAGCAGTTCTTC. It translates to CASSYRGSSYNEQFF.

This clone was observed a single time. The chain employs TRBV5-1 and TRBJ2-1; 13 bases map to TRBD2. V lost 3 bases and J lost 8; bases outside the gene matches: 8. The CDR3 is 16 residues long. Germline V CDR1 and CDR2: SGHRS, YFSETQ. The CDR3 bases are TGCGCCAGCAGCTCTGGACTAGCGGGAGTTAACGATGAGCAGTTCTTC. Translated: CASSSGLAGVNDEQFF. Complete variable domain (other parts from reference TRBV5-1 and TRBJ2-1): KAGVTQTPRYLIKTRGQQVTLSCSPISGHRSVSWYQQTPGQGLQFLFEYFSETQRNKGNFPGRFSGRQFSNSRSEMNVSTLELGDSALYLCASSSGLAGVNDEQFFGPGTRLTVL.

This clone was detected only once. The chain couples TRBV4-1 to TRBJ1-5, with unresolved D. The CDR3 is 15 residues long. Germline values: CDR1 MGHRA, CDR2 YSYEKL. Trimming took 1 base from V and 7 from J, leaving 14 bases between them. CDR3: CASSQGEGSYQPQHF. CDR3 coding DNA: TGCGCCAGCAGCCAAGGGGAGGGCAGTTACCAGCCCCAGCATTTT.

The rearrangement joins TRBV4-1 to TRBJ2-1; tentatively, D is TRBD2 (6 bases). CDR1 is MGHRA and CDR2 is YSYEKL in the germline V gene. V lost 1 base, J lost 4 bases, and 17 bases lay in between. The CDR3 runs 17 residues. In DNA form, the CDR3 reads TGCGCCAGCAGCCAAGGGGGACTTCGCCAAAGGTACAATGAGCAGTTCTTC. Its translation: CASSQGGLRQRYNEQFF.

This clone was seen more than once but under ten times. This chain uses TRBV27 with TRBJ2-7; a weak D match, TRBD1 (6 bases). Germline CDR1 is MNHEY and CDR2 is SMNVEV (reference sequence). V was shortened by 5 bases and J by 1 base, with 12 bases between the two germline ends. This CDR3 has 14 amino acids. CDR3 nucleotide sequence: TGTGCCAGCAGTATTGACAGGATTTCCTACGAGCAGTACTTC. Protein sequence: CASSIDRISYEQYF.

The chain recombines TRBV10-2 with TRBJ1-3, with 10 bases fitting TRBD1. Germline CDR1 is WSHSY and CDR2 is SAAADI. The CDR3 spans 17 residues. The V gene end was trimmed by 3 bases and the J gene end by 4 bases; junction bases not matched to a gene: 9. CDR3: CASSEIGGQGIGNTIYF. CDR3 sequence (DNA): TGCGCCAGCAGTGAAATAGGGGGACAGGGGATCGGAAACACCATATATTTT.

V is TRBV14 and J is TRBJ2-7; maybe TRBD2 (7 bases). The germline V gene has CDR1 SGHDN and CDR2 FVKESK. The CDR3 runs to 17 residues. Between the trimmed V and J ends, which lost 4 bases and 1 base, there was a span of 20 bases. The CDR3 is CASSRFKGGEVSYEQYF. CDR3 nucleotide sequence: TGTGCCAGCAGCCGCTTTAAAGGGGGGGAGGTGTCCTACGAGCAGTACTTC.

The V and J genes are TRBV6-5 and TRBJ1-1; TRBD1 aligns across 9 bases. The CDR3 runs 11 residues. The V segment lost 7 bases and the J segment 11 bases; nucleotides outside the gene matches: 5. CDR1 and CDR2 (germline): MNHEY, SVGAGI. The CDR3 loop is CASKDRGDAFF. CDR3 coding DNA: TGTGCCAGCAAAGACAGGGGGGACGCTTTCTTT.

This clone is a singleton in its sample. The chain couples TRBV7-2 to TRBJ1-2; 7 positions match TRBD1. Germline V CDR1 and CDR2: SGHTA, FQGNSA. This CDR3 region has 14 residues. V gave up 5 bases and J gave up 4 bases; unmatched junction bases: 7. In nucleotides, the CDR3 is TGTGCCAGCAGCCCAGGACAGGTCGGCTATGGCTACACCTTC. It yields the protein CASSPGQVGYGYTF.

The chain carries TRBV7-2 and TRBJ1-4, with D maybe TRBD1 (5 bases). The CDR3 covers 17 residues. V was cut by 5 bases and J by 6 bases, with 22 bases left in between. From germline, CDR1 is SGHTA and CDR2 FQGNSA. CDR3 DNA sequence: TGTGCCAGCAGCCGAAACGCAGACAGCCTGTTGGATGAAAAACTGTTTTTT. As protein: CASSRNADSLLDEKLFF.

The genes are TRBV2 and TRBJ2-7, with D maybe TRBD2 (5 bases). The V and J ends lost 6 bases and 0 bases respectively, with 12 bases between them. The CDR3 sequence is 14 residues long. Looked up from germline, CDR1 is SNHLY and CDR2 is FYNNEI. The CDR3 nucleotides are TGTGCCAGCAGGAGGGCGGCTAGCTCCTACGAGCAGTACTTC. Translating gives CASRRAASSYEQYF.

V is TRBV28 and J is TRBJ1-3; TRBD1 is a possible D gene (6 bases). The CDR3 is 15 amino acids. Germline V CDR1 and CDR2: MDHEN, SYDVKM. Trimming removed 5 bases from V and 0 bases from J, with 11 bases in between. As DNA, the CDR3 is TGTGCCAGCAGTCGACCGACAGGCTCTGGAAACACCATATATTTT. It is translated as CASSRPTGSGNTIYF.